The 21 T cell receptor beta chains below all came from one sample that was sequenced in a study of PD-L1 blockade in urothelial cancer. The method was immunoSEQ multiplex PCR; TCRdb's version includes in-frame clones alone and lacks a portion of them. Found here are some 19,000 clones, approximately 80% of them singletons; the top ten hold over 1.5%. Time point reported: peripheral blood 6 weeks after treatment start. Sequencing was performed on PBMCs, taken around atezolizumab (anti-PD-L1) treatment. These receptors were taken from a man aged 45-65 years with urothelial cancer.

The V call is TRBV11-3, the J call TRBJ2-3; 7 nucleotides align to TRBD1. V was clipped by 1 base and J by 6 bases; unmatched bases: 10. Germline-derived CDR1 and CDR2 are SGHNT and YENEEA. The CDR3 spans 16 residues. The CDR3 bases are TGTGCCAGCAGCTTAGGGGACAGAATTAGACACGATACGCAGTATTTT. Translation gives CASSLGDRIRHDTQYF.

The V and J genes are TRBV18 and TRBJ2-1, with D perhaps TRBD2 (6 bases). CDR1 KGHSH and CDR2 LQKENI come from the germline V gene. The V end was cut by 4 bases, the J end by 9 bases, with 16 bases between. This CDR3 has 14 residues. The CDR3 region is CASSLGGGLIEQFF. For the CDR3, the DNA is TGTGCCAGCTCACTCGGGGGTGGGCTGATTGAGCAGTTCTTC.

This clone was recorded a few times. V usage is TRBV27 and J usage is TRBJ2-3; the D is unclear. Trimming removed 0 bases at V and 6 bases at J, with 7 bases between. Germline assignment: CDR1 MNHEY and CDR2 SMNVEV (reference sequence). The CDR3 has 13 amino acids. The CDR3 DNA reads TGTGCCAGCAGTTTATCCAAACAGGATACGCAGTATTTT. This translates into CASSLSKQDTQYF.

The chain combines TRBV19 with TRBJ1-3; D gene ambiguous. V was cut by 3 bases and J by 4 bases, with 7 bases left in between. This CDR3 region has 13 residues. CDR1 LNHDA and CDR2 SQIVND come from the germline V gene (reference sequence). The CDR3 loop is CASSINGGNTIYF. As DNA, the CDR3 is TGTGCCAGTAGTATTAACGGGGGAAACACCATATATTTT.

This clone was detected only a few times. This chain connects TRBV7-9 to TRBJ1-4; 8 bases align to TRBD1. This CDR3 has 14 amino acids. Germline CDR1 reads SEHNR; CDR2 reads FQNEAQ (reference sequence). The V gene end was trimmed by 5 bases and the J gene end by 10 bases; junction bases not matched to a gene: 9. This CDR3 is CASSQQGGMGKLFF. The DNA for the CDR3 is TGTGCCAGCAGCCAACAGGGGGGAATGGGAAAACTGTTTTTT.

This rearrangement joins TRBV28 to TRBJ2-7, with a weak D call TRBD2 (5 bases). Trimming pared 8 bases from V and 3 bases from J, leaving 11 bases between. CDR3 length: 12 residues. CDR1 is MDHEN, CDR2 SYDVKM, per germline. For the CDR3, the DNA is TGTGCCAGCTCCAATGACTACTACGAGCAGTACGTC. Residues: CASSNDYYEQYV.

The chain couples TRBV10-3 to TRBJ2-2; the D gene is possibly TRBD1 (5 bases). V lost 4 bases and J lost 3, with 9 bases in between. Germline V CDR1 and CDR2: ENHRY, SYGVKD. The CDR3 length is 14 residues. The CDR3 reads CAISGSRDTGELFF. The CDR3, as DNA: TGTGCCATCAGTGGGTCCAGGGACACCGGGGAGCTGTTTTTT.

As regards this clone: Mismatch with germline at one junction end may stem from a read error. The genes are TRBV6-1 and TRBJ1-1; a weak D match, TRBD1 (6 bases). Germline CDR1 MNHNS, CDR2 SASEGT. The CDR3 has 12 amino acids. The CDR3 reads CAGRGDTPGAFF. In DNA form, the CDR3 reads TGTGCCGGCAGGGGCGACACCCCGGGGGCTTTCTTT.

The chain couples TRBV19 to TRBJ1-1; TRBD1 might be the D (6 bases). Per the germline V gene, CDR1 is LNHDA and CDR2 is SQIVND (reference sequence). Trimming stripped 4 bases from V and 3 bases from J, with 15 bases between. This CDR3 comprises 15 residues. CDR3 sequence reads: CASSRTGTPDTEAFF. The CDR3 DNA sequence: TGTGCCAGTAGTAGGACCGGGACACCCGACACTGAAGCTTTCTTT.

The CDR3 spells CASSQGVSEQFF. Here the CDR3 DNA reads TGTGCCAGCAGCCAAGGGGTATCTGAGCAGTTCTTC. V usage is TRBV27 and J usage is TRBJ2-1, with a possible D match to TRBD1 (5 bases). The CDR3 length is 12 residues. Trimming stripped 6 bases from V and 9 bases from J, with 12 bases between. Germline assignment: CDR1 MNHEY and CDR2 SMNVEV (reference sequence).

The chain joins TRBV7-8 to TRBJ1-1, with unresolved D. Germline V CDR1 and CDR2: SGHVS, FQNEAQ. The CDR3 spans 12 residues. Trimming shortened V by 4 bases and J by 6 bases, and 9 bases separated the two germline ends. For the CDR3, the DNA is TGTGCCAGCAGCTCGGAGGGATCTGAAGCTTTCTTT. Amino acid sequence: CASSSEGSEAFF.

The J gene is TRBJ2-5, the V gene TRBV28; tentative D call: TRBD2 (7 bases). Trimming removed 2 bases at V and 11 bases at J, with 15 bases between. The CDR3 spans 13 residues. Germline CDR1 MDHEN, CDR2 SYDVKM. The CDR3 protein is CASSLGGVGAQYF. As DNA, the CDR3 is TGTGCCAGCAGTTTAGGGGGGGTGGGGGCACAGTACTTC.

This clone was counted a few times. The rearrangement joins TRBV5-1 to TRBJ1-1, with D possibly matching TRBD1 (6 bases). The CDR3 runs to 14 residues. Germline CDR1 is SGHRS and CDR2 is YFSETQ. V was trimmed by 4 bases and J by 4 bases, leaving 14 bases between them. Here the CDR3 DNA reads TGCGCCAGCAGCCCACAGGGATGGGGCACTGAAGCTTTCTTT. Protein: CASSPQGWGTEAFF.

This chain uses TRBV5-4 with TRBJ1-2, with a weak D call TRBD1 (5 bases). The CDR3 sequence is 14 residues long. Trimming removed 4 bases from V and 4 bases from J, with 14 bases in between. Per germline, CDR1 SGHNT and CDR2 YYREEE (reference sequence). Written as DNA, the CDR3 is TGTGCCAGCAGCCTAGACCAGGGTTTCTATGGCTACACCTTC. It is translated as CASSLDQGFYGYTF.

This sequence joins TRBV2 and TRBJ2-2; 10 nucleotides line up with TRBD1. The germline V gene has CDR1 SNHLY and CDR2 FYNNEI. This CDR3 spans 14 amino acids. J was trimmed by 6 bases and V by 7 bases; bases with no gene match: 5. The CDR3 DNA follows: TGTGCCAGCAAGGGACAGGGGATAGCCGGGGAGCTGTTTTTT. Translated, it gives CASKGQGIAGELFF.

CDR3 loop: CASSLRLAGGTNTGELFF. CDR3 in DNA: TGCGCCAGCAGCTTGAGGCTAGCGGGGGGGACGAACACCGGGGAGCTGTTTTTT. This chain links TRBV5-1 with TRBJ2-2, with TRBD2 matching over 12 bases. This CDR3 is 18 amino acids long. Germline loops: CDR1 SGHRS, CDR2 YFSETQ. V lost 1 base to trimming and J lost 0 bases; unmatched junction nucleotides: 4.

CDR3: CASSTRRSSGNTIYF. DNA for the CDR3: TGTGCCAGCAGCACCCGGAGGTCCTCTGGAAACACCATATATTTT. The chain couples TRBV2 to TRBJ1-3; D is ambiguous. From germline, CDR1 is SNHLY and CDR2 FYNNEI. V was clipped by 6 bases and J by 0 bases, with 12 bases between them. The CDR3 consists of 15 residues.

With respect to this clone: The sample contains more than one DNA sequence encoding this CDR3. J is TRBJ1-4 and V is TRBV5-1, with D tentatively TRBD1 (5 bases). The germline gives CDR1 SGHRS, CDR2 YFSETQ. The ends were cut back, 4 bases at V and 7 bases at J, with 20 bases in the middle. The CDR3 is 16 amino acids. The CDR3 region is CASSLGRTVGREKLFF. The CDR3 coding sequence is TGCGCCAGCAGCCTGGGACGGACGGTGGGGCGTGAAAAACTGTTTTTT.

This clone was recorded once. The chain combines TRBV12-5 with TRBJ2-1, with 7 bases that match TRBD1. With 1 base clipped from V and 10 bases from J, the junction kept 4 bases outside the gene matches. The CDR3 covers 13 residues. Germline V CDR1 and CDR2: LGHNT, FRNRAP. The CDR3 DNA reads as TGTGCTAGTGGTTTGGGACAGGGTCTCGAGCAGTTCTTC. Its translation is CASGLGQGLEQFF.

CDR3 coding DNA: TGTGCCAGCAGTCGGACAGGGGTGTATGAAAAACTGTTTTTT. Protein: CASSRTGVYEKLFF. The chain couples TRBV11-2 to TRBJ1-4; 9 bases are a match to TRBD1. CDR1 is SGHAT and CDR2 is FQNNGV in the germline V gene. The CDR3 totals 14 residues. Losses at the gene ends were 6 bases for V and 6 bases for J; bases not matched to a gene: 5.

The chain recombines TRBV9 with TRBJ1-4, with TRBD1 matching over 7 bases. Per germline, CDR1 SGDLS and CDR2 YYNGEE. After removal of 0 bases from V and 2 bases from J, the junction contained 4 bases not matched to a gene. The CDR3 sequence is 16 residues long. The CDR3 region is CASSVAAGQTNEKLFF. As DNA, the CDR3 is TGTGCCAGCAGCGTAGCTGCGGGACAGACTAATGAAAAACTGTTTTTT.